The next 11 T cell receptor beta chains were all read from a single sample in a study of identical twins. MiXCR, run by TCRdb on the 5' RACE reads, gives a single entry per CDR3 protein. Seen here are 600,000 to 850,000 distinct CDR3 sequences, over 15% observed once, and the top ten hold around 12%. A further study also used this sample, focusing on T cells expressing NK-cell markers.

The source material was PBMCs. These receptors originate from a woman between 18 and 30 years old in good health.

This clonotype was detected many times. The genes are TRBV12-3 or TRBV12-4 and TRBJ1-2, with 7 bases lining up with TRBD1. With V trimmed by 6 bases and J by 0 bases, 1 base remained unmatched. The CDR3 spans 13 residues. DNA of the CDR3: TGTGCCAGCAGGGGACAGACTAACTATGGCTACACCTTC. Translating gives CASRGQTNYGYTF.

This clonotype was detected a few times. The gene calls are TRBV6-1 and TRBJ1-1; D possibly corresponds to TRBD1 (5 bases). From germline, CDR1 is MNHNS and CDR2 SASEGT. V lost 5 bases and J 3 bases, leaving 16 bases between the germline ends. CDR3 length equals 15 residues. CDR3 DNA sequence: TGTGCCAGCAGTCCTTCCGGGACGACCCACACTGAAGCTTTCTTT. It specifies CASSPSGTTHTEAFF.

This clonotype came up many times. V gene TRBV12-3 or TRBV12-4 combines with J gene TRBJ1-1, with TRBD1 matching over 8 bases. CDR3 length: 14 residues. The ends lost 7 bases at V and 1 base at J; junction bases unmatched: 5. CDR3 sequence reads: CASTKTGANTEAFF. The CDR3 DNA is TGTGCCAGCACCAAGACAGGGGCGAACACTGAAGCTTTCTTT.

The table lists this clonotype with a few counts. V is TRBV12-3 or TRBV12-4 and J is TRBJ2-2; TRBD2 matches at 10 bases. This CDR3 is 15 amino acids long. V was pared by 5 bases and J by 7 bases, with 7 bases of the junction left unmatched. This CDR3 reads CASSTGTSVSGELFF. The CDR3 nucleotides read TGTGCCAGCAGTACCGGGACTAGCGTTAGCGGGGAGCTGTTTTTT.

This clonotype came up many times. V is TRBV10-3 and J is TRBJ1-2; 11 nucleotides agree with TRBD1. This CDR3 is 13 amino acids long. The V and J ends lost 7 bases and 7 bases, in that order; junction bases with no gene match: 5. CDR1 is ENHRY and CDR2 is SYGVKD in the germline V gene. CDR3 coding DNA: TGTGCCATCAAGGGACAGGGGGATTTTGGCTACACCTTC. Protein sequence: CAIKGQGDFGYTF.

J is TRBJ2-3 and V is TRBV7-2; 9 positions agree with TRBD2. Germline V gene data show CDR1 as SGHTA and CDR2 as FQGNSA. Trimming took 5 bases from V and 4 from J; bases not matched to a gene: 7. The CDR3 length is 15 residues. The CDR3 region is CASSLSGSGSDTQYF. CDR3 DNA: TGTGCCAGCAGCCTTAGCGGGAGTGGGTCAGATACGCAGTATTTT.

This clonotype was counted a few times. The rearrangement joins TRBV6-1 to TRBJ2-7; TRBD2 matches 9 bases. V was pared by 4 bases and J by 3 bases, with 4 bases of the junction left unmatched. CDR1 is MNHNS, CDR2 SASEGT, per germline. There are 14 residues in the CDR3. CDR3 residues: CASSVLAGLYEQYF. CDR3 bases: TGTGCCAGCAGTGTCCTAGCGGGGCTCTACGAGCAGTACTTC.

This clonotype was picked up a small number of times. The rearrangement links TRBV12-3 or TRBV12-4 to TRBJ2-7; TRBD2 might be the D (6 bases). The CDR3 length is 13 residues. The V and J ends lost 8 bases and 3 bases respectively, with 14 bases between them. The CDR3 DNA is TGTGCCAGCCTTGGGGGGAGTAGCTACGAGCAGTACTTC. Translating it yields CASLGGSSYEQYF.

With regard to this clonotype: At one end, the junction sequence differs from germline, possibly due to a read error. J is TRBJ1-1 and V is TRBV12-3 or TRBV12-4, with D unclear. The CDR3 has 12 residues. CDR3 residues: CANSPVNTEAFF. Here the CDR3 DNA reads TGTGCCAACAGTCCTGTAAACACTGAAGCTTTCTTT.

The chain employs TRBV6-5 and TRBJ2-1; D gene ambiguous. The CDR3 is 13 amino acids. Germline V gives CDR1 MNHEY, CDR2 SVGAGI. The V gene lost 0 bases and the J gene lost 4 bases, with 4 bases spanning the gap. DNA for the CDR3: TGTGCCAGCAGTTACTCGTGGTACAATGAGCAGTTCTTC. Translated, it gives CASSYSWYNEQFF.

The rearrangement links TRBV7-7 to TRBJ2-4, with D unresolved. Germline loops: CDR1 SSHAT, CDR2 FNYEAQ (reference sequence). This CDR3 region has 15 residues. The CDR3 DNA reads as TGTGCTGGGTCGATACCCGATCTAGCCAAAAACATTCAGTACTTC. It yields the protein CAGSIPDLAKNIQYF. Drawing the rest from reference TRBV7-7 and TRBJ2-4, the complete variable domain is GAGVSQSPRYKVTKRGQDVTLRCDPISSHATLYWYQQALGQGPEFLTYFNYEAQPDKSGLPSDRFSAERPEGSISTLTIQRTEQRDSAMYRCAGSIPDLAKNIQYFGAGTRLSVL.